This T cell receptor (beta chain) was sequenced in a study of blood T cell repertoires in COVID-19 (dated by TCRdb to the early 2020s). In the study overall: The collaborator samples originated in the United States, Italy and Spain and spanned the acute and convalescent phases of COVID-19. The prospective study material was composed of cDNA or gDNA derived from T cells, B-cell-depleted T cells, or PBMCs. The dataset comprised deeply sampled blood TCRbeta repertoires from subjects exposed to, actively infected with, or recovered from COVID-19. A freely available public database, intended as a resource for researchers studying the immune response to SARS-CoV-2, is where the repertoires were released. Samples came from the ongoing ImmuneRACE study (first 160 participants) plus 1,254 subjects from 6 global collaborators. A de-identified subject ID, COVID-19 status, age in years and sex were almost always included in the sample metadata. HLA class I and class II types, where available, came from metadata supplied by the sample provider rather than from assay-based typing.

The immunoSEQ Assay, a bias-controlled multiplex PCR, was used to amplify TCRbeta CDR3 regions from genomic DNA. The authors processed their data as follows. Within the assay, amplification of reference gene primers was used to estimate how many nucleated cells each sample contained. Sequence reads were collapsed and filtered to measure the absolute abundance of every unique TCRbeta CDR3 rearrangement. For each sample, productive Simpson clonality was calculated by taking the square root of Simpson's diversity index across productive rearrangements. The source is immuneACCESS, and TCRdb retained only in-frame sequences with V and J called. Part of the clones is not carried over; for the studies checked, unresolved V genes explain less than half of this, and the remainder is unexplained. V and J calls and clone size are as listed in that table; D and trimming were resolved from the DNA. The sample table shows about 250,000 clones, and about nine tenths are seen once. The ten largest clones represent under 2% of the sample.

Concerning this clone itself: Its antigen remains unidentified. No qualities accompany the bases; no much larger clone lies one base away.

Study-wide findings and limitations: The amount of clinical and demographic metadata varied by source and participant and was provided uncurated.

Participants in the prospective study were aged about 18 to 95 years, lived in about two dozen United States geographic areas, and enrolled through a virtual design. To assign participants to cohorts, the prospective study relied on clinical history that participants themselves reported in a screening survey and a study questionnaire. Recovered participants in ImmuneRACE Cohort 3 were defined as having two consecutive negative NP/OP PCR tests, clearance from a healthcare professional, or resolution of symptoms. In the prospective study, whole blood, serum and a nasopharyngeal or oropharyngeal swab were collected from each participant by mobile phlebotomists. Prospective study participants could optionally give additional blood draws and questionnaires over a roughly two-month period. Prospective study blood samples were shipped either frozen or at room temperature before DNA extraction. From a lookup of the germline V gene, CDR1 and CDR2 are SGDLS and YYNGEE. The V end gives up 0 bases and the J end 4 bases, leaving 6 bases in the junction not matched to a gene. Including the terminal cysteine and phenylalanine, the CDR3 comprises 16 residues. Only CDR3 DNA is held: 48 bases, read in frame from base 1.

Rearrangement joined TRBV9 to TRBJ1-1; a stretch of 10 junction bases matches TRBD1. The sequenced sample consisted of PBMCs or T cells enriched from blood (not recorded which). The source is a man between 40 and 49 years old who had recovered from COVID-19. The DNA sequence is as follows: TGTGCCAGCAGCGTAGAGACAGGGGGCGTCGGCACTGAAGCTTTCTTT. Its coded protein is CASSVETGGVGTEAFF. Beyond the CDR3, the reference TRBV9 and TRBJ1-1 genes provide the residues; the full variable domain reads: DSGVTQTPKHLITATGQRVTLRCSPRSGDLSVYWYQQSLDQGLQFLIQYYNGEERAKGNILERFSAQQFPDLHSELNLSSLELGDSALYFCASSVETGGVGTEAFFGQGTRLTVV.